One and the same sample provided the 25 T cell receptor beta chains below, sequenced in a study of brain T cells in children with intractable seizures. TCRdb's copy holds only in-frame clones and misses some; the assay was immunoSEQ multiplex PCR. The table has under 150,000 clones, approximately 94% seen once; the top ten hold roughly 4%. The sample was peripheral blood, taken at surgery. Receptors originate from a boy under two years old with hemimegalencephaly and intractable seizures.

The J gene is TRBJ2-1, the V gene TRBV27; maybe TRBD2 (6 bases). CDR3 length: 14 amino acids. With 3 bases removed from V and 0 bases from J, the gap between germline ends came to 6 bases. CDR1 is MNHEY and CDR2 is SMNVEV in the germline V gene (reference sequence). DNA for the CDR3: TGTGCCAGCAGTTTGACTAGCTCCTACAATGAGCAGTTCTTC. As protein: CASSLTSSYNEQFF.

The sample holds a few counts of this clone. The gene calls are TRBV28 and TRBJ1-5; TRBD1 agrees at 8 bases. CDR1 is MDHEN, CDR2 SYDVKM, per germline. V lost 3 bases to trimming and J lost 5 bases; unmatched junction nucleotides: 3. CDR3 size: 14 residues. CDR3 nucleotides: TGTGCCAGCAGTTTGGCAGGGGGCCATCAGCCCCAGCATTTT. The encoded protein is CASSLAGGHQPQHF.

This rearrangement joins TRBV6-6 to TRBJ2-7; D unclear. V lost 2 bases and J lost 7, with 9 bases in between. Germline V gene sequence: CDR1 MNHNY, CDR2 SVGAGI (reference sequence). This CDR3 region has 12 residues. The CDR3 loop reads CASSYPEREQYF. CDR3 coding DNA: TGTGCCAGCAGTTACCCTGAACGAGAGCAGTACTTC.

The V call is TRBV11-3, the J call TRBJ2-4, with a possible D match to TRBD2 (5 bases). V was clipped by 5 bases and J by 0 bases, with 11 bases between them. The length of the CDR3 is 15 residues. Germline CDR1 SGHNT, CDR2 YENEEA. The CDR3 DNA sequence: TGTGCCAGCAGCGCTCGCGGGTTAGCCAAAAACATTCAGTACTTC. Translating it yields CASSARGLAKNIQYF.

The V gene is TRBV6-1, the J gene TRBJ1-5; 7 bases are shared with TRBD1. CDR1 MNHNS and CDR2 SASEGT come from the germline V gene. Trimming removed 1 base from V and 4 bases from J; junction bases left unmatched: 4. The CDR3 length is 15 residues. The DNA for the CDR3 is TGTGCCAGCAGTGAAGAGGACAGGAGAAATCAGCCCCAGCATTTT. This encodes CASSEEDRRNQPQHF.

This chain joins TRBV5-3 and TRBJ2-1; tentatively, D is TRBD2 (5 bases). TRBV5-3 is an ORF; its function is uncertain. The CDR3 sequence is 16 residues long. Trimming took 4 bases from V and 2 from J, leaving 16 bases between them. The CDR3 nucleotides are TGTGCCAGAAGCGGCACGGTGCGGGTAGCCTACAATGAGCAGTTCTTC. It encodes CARSGTVRVAYNEQFF.

The chain uses TRBV12-3 or TRBV12-4 and TRBJ1-6; D perhaps matches TRBD1 (6 bases). The CDR3 has 12 amino acids. The germline V and J ends were trimmed by 6 bases and 9 bases, with 9 bases remaining between them. This chain's CDR3 is CASSTGSSPLHF. CDR3 coding DNA: TGTGCCAGCAGCACAGGGAGTTCACCCCTCCACTTT.

The genes are TRBV6-2 or TRBV6-3 and TRBJ2-7, with D unresolved. V was cut by 3 bases and J by 6 bases, with 9 bases left in between. This CDR3 has 12 amino acids. Germline V lookup: CDR1 MNHEY, CDR2 SVGEGT. The CDR3 DNA reads as TGTGCCAGCAGTTATTCAGTGATCGAGCAGTACTTC. Residues: CASSYSVIEQYF.

This chain joins TRBV3-1 (or the pseudogene TRBV3-2) and TRBJ2-5; TRBD2 matches 8 bases. V trimming: 2 bases; J trimming: 5 bases; junction bases outside the gene matches: 4. There are 14 residues in the CDR3. Germline V CDR1 and CDR2: LGHDT, YNNKEL (reference sequence). CDR3: CASSQLAGRETQYF. In nucleotides, the CDR3 is TGTGCCAGCAGCCAACTAGCGGGCCGGGAGACCCAGTACTTC.

The rearrangement joins TRBV28 to TRBJ1-2, with D possibly TRBD1 on 6 matching bases. V gave up 5 bases and J gave up 3 bases, with 16 bases separating them. The CDR3 totals 15 residues. Germline V gene data show CDR1 as MDHEN and CDR2 as SYDVKM. The CDR3 region is CASSRRGQGYYGYTF. The CDR3 nucleotides read TGTGCCAGCAGTCGCCGGGGGCAGGGATACTATGGCTACACCTTC.

V usage is TRBV11-2 and J usage is TRBJ1-2, with D maybe TRBD1 (6 bases). The CDR3 runs 13 residues. CDR1 and CDR2 (germline): SGHAT, FQNNGV. V dropped 8 bases and J dropped 4 bases, with 14 bases sitting between them. CDR3 nucleotide sequence: TGTGCCAGCGGACTCGGACAGTTCTATGGCTACACCTTC. Amino acid sequence: CASGLGQFYGYTF.

The chain uses TRBV4-1 and TRBJ1-1, with 7 bases aligning to TRBD1. The CDR3 covers 16 residues. Losses at the gene ends were 0 bases for V and 0 bases for J; bases not matched to a gene: 4. Germline V gene data show CDR1 as MGHRA and CDR2 as YSYEKL. In DNA form, the CDR3 reads TGCGCCAGCAGCCAAGAGGGGACAGCCCTGAACACTGAAGCTTTCTTT. This gives the protein CASSQEGTALNTEAFF.

V is TRBV28 and J is TRBJ2-3; D uncertain. Germline values: CDR1 MDHEN, CDR2 SYDVKM. This CDR3 has 11 residues. Deletions cut 7 bases from V and 3 bases from J, with 5 bases between. CDR3 bases: TGTGCCAGCAAAGAAACAGATACGCAGTATTTT. It specifies CASKETDTQYF.

V gene TRBV7-3 combines with J gene TRBJ1-1; the D is unclear. Trimming removed 2 bases from V and 1 base from J, with 5 bases in between. CDR3 length equals 13 residues. Per the germline V gene, CDR1 is SGHTA and CDR2 is FQGTGA. The chain's CDR3 is CASSLWENTEAFF. The CDR3 DNA reads as TGTGCCAGCAGCTTATGGGAGAACACTGAAGCTTTCTTT.

This chain joins TRBV24-1 and TRBJ1-2; D not certain. The CDR3 has 12 residues. In germline, CDR1 is KGHDR, CDR2 SFDVKD. V lost 9 bases and J lost 4, with 11 bases in between. In nucleotides, the CDR3 is TGTGCCACCGGAAATTCGATCTATGGCTACACCTTC. This encodes CATGNSIYGYTF.

V gene TRBV9 combines with J gene TRBJ2-3, with 7 bases identical to TRBD2. V dropped 7 bases and J dropped 3; count of bases not matched to a gene: 5. The CDR3 is 13 residues long. In germline, CDR1 is SGDLS, CDR2 YYNGEE. The CDR3 nucleotides are TGTGCCAGCGGGCGGCGGGGGACAGATACGCAGTATTTT. Translation gives CASGRRGTDTQYF.

The genes are TRBV27 and TRBJ2-1, with D perhaps TRBD2 (5 bases). CDR1 and CDR2 from the germline V gene are MNHEY and SMNVEV (reference sequence). The V gene lost 3 bases and the J gene lost 3 bases, with 18 bases spanning the gap. This CDR3 spans 17 amino acids. The CDR3 DNA sequence: TGTGCCAGCAGTTTCCGTCAGAGCGGAGCTGACTACAATGAGCAGTTCTTC. Protein product: CASSFRQSGADYNEQFF.

The chain couples TRBV6-2 or TRBV6-3 to TRBJ2-5; 12 bases map to TRBD2. CDR3 length equals 16 residues. CDR1 MNHEY and CDR2 SVGEGT come from the germline V gene. J gave up 4 bases and V 5 bases, and 8 bases lay outside the gene matches. The CDR3 here is CASSKGAGLAGETQYF. In nucleotides, the CDR3 is TGTGCCAGCAGTAAGGGGGCGGGACTAGCGGGAGAGACCCAGTACTTC.

J is TRBJ1-1 and V is TRBV27; D ambiguous. The length of the CDR3 is 14 residues. The V and J ends lost 3 bases and 5 bases respectively, with 13 bases between them. Germline lookup yields CDR1 MNHEY and CDR2 SMNVEV (reference sequence). The CDR3 sequence is CASSLGRWATEAFF. The CDR3 nucleotides are TGTGCCAGCAGTTTGGGTAGGTGGGCAACTGAAGCTTTCTTT.

V usage is TRBV20-1 and J usage is TRBJ2-7; no clear D gene. Trimming pared 3 bases from V and 2 bases from J, leaving 5 bases between. This CDR3 comprises 11 residues. Germline V gene sequence: CDR1 DFQATT, CDR2 SNEGSKA (reference sequence). The CDR3 is CSARLAYEQYF. CDR3 sequence (DNA): TGCAGTGCTAGGCTAGCCTACGAGCAGTACTTC.

This clone was seen once. The rearrangement links TRBV27 to TRBJ2-7, with 9 bases that match TRBD2. V trimming: 0 bases; J trimming: 0 bases; junction bases outside the gene matches: 3. Germline CDR1 MNHEY, CDR2 SMNVEV (reference sequence). The CDR3 runs 16 residues. The CDR3 protein is CASSLSAGGPSYEQYF. Here the CDR3 DNA reads TGTGCCAGCAGTTTATCGGCGGGAGGGCCCTCCTACGAGCAGTACTTC.

V is TRBV28 and J is TRBJ2-2; 9 positions match TRBD1. The CDR3 has 19 amino acids. With V trimmed by 3 bases and J by 6 bases, 17 bases remained unmatched. Germline lookup yields CDR1 MDHEN and CDR2 SYDVKM. DNA of the CDR3: TGTGCCAGCAGTTTTTCTACAAAAACCGGGACAGGGTGGGCCGGGGAGCTGTTTTTT. This sequence encodes CASSFSTKTGTGWAGELFF.

The V call is TRBV11-3, the J call TRBJ2-5; D is unresolved. The CDR3 has 13 amino acids. The germline gives CDR1 SGHNT, CDR2 YENEEA. V lost 1 base to trimming and J lost 8 bases, with 11 bases between them. CDR3 in DNA: TGTGCCAGCAGCTTAGCCCCAGAGGTCACCCAGTACTTC. Translating it yields CASSLAPEVTQYF.

The rearrangement joins TRBV7-7 to TRBJ2-2; the match to TRBD2 covers 12 bases. V trimming: 5 bases; J trimming: 2 bases; junction bases outside the gene matches: 6. The germline V gene has CDR1 SSHAT and CDR2 FNYEAQ (reference sequence). This CDR3 is 17 amino acids long. CDR3 amino acids: CASSATSGSGNTGELFF. In DNA form, the CDR3 reads TGTGCCAGCAGCGCGACTAGCGGGAGCGGAAACACCGGGGAGCTGTTTTTT.

The genes are TRBV7-2 and TRBJ1-1; the D is unclear. The V end lost 3 bases, the J end lost 5 bases, and 4 bases lay between the germline ends. CDR1 is SGHTA, CDR2 FQGNSA, per germline. There are 11 residues in the CDR3. CDR3 sequence (DNA): TGTGCCAGCAGCTTTATAACTGAAGCTTTCTTT. Its translation: CASSFITEAFF.